The rows below give T cell receptor beta chains drawn from one sample of a study of identical twins. Each CDR3 protein is one row after TCRdb ran MiXCR on the 5' RACE reads. The table lists roughly 470,000 distinct CDR3 sequences, roughly an eighth of them singletons. These data were likewise used in another study, on yellow fever vaccine responses in identical twins.

The specimen sequenced was CD4+ T cells sorted from blood. The receptors derive from a woman under 30 in good health. Both conserved end residues are part of each CDR3. Each record gives: J gene, V gene, CDR3 protein.

J: TRBJ2-3; V: TRBV9; CDR3: CASSVLRDLGTDTQYF
J: TRBJ2-7; V: TRBV20-1; CDR3: CSARDLRGGVEQYF
J: TRBJ2-1; V: TRBV18; CDR3: CASSPVTGGLSNEQFF
J: TRBJ2-3; V: TRBV14; CDR3: CASSPERGLYRTDTQYF
J: TRBJ2-7; V: TRBV10-1; CDR3: CASTGPSRQYF
J: TRBJ2-3; V: TRBV7-2; CDR3: CASSALKLGDTQYF
J: TRBJ2-2; V: TRBV12-3/TRBV12-4; CDR3: CASSRLMGQKNTGELFF
J: TRBJ1-6; V: TRBV21-1; CDR3: CASSKGSYNSPLHF
J: TRBJ1-5; V: TRBV9; CDR3: CASTPRTGVGQPQHF
J: TRBJ2-7; V: TRBV14; CDR3: CASSQAGSLISYEQYF
J: TRBJ2-5; V: TRBV29-1; CDR3: CSGGQTVQETQYF
J: TRBJ2-5; V: TRBV5-1; CDR3: CASSWGLLGETQYF
J: TRBJ2-5; V: TRBV6-2/TRBV6-3; CDR3: CASRNRRETQYF
J: TRBJ2-3; V: TRBV25-1; CDR3: CASSEPDRGIWNTQYF
J: TRBJ2-2; V: TRBV6-2/TRBV6-3; CDR3: CASSYSAGGELFF
J: TRBJ2-5; V: TRBV7-9; CDR3: CASSLGEGALETQYF
J: TRBJ2-1; V: TRBV4-3; CDR3: CASSHAQGIYNEQFF
J: TRBJ2-4; V: TRBV20-1; CDR3: CSAGDRGLKNIKYF